Below, 15 T cell receptor beta chains from the same sample are listed, as sequenced in a study of blood T cell repertoires in COVID-19. The method was immunoSEQ multiplex PCR; TCRdb's version includes in-frame clones alone and lacks a portion of them. The table shows about 370,000 clones, with roughly 90% occurring only once. The source material was peripheral blood. The receptors originated from a woman aged 30 to 39 with COVID-19, enrolled during active disease.

The table lists this clone with a few counts. This sequence joins TRBV18 and TRBJ1-2; the match to TRBD1 covers 7 bases. CDR1 and CDR2 (germline): KGHSH, LQKENI. This CDR3 contains 15 residues. V trimming: 4 bases; J trimming: 6 bases; junction bases outside the gene matches: 11. Written as DNA, the CDR3 is TGTGCCAGCTCACAGAACAGGGGTGCGGAGAATGGCTACACCTTC. Translating it yields CASSQNRGAENGYTF.

The V and J genes are TRBV4-2 and TRBJ2-3; the match to TRBD2 covers 7 bases. V shed 1 base, J shed 1 base, and the junction held 5 bases outside the gene matches. The CDR3 has 16 residues. CDR1 LGHNA and CDR2 YNFKEQ come from the germline V gene. Here the CDR3 reads CASSQAGGGRTDTQYF. Here the CDR3 DNA reads TGTGCCAGCAGCCAAGCGGGGGGTGGCCGCACAGATACGCAGTATTTT.

The chain couples TRBV5-1 to TRBJ2-3, with TRBD2 matching 8 bases. Germline V gene lookup returns CDR1 SGHRS and CDR2 YFSETQ. V trimming: 5 bases; J trimming: 3 bases; junction bases outside the gene matches: 8. The CDR3 sequence is 15 residues long. The DNA of the CDR3 is TGCGCCAGCAGTATTGGGGCGGGGGGAACAGATACGCAGTATTTT. It yields the protein CASSIGAGGTDTQYF.

This chain uses TRBV14 with TRBJ1-1; D not resolved. The V end lost 1 base, the J end lost 3 bases, and 3 bases lay between the germline ends. Germline loops: CDR1 SGHDN, CDR2 FVKESK. The CDR3 extends over 12 amino acids. CDR3: CASSQADTEAFF. In nucleotides, the CDR3 is TGTGCCAGCAGCCAAGCGGACACTGAAGCTTTCTTT. Complete variable domain (other parts from reference TRBV14 and TRBJ1-1): EAGVTQFPSHSVIEKGQTVTLRCDPISGHDNLYWYRRVMGKEIKFLLHFVKESKQDESGMPNNRFLAERTGGTYSTLKVQPAELEDSGVYFCASSQADTEAFFGQGTRLTVV.

The chain has TRBV10-3 and TRBJ1-1; the match to TRBD1 covers 9 bases. Germline CDR1 ENHRY, CDR2 SYGVKD. The V gene end was trimmed by 8 bases and the J gene end by 3 bases; junction bases not matched to a gene: 13. The CDR3 consists of 16 residues. CDR3 protein: CAIRHRTGDLDTEAFF. The CDR3 nucleotides read TGTGCCATCCGGCACAGGACAGGGGATTTGGACACTGAAGCTTTCTTT.

The chain is built from TRBV4-2 and TRBJ2-5, with TRBD2 matching 9 bases. The CDR3 has 14 amino acids. Germline V gene lookup returns CDR1 LGHNA and CDR2 YNFKEQ. V gave up 4 bases and J gave up 5 bases; unmatched junction bases: 5. The CDR3, as DNA: TGTGCCAGCAGCCCCCGCAGCGGGGGGGAGACCCAGTACTTC. Translation: CASSPRSGGETQYF.

The chain joins TRBV12-5 to TRBJ2-7, with D hard to call. Trimming pared 8 bases from V and 2 bases from J, leaving 4 bases between. Germline V gene sequence: CDR1 LGHNT, CDR2 FRNRAP. The CDR3 covers 10 residues. For the CDR3, the DNA is TGTGCTAGTACGGCCTACGAGCAGTACGTC. It yields the protein CASTAYEQYV.

The chain combines TRBV6-1 with TRBJ2-7, with 10 bases aligning to TRBD1. V shed 3 bases, J shed 3 bases, and the junction held 5 bases outside the gene matches. The germline V gene has CDR1 MNHNS and CDR2 SASEGT. This CDR3 is 15 amino acids long. The chain's CDR3 is CASSEGQGTIYEQYF. As DNA, the CDR3 is TGTGCCAGCAGTGAGGGACAGGGGACCATCTACGAGCAGTACTTC.

This rearrangement joins TRBV6-2 or TRBV6-3 to TRBJ1-5; D might be TRBD1 (6 bases). This CDR3 has 16 amino acids. Germline V gene data show CDR1 as MNHEY and CDR2 as SVGEGT. V lost 2 bases and J 12 bases, leaving 23 bases between the germline ends. The CDR3 here is CASSYTTGTRALIQHF. The CDR3, as DNA: TGTGCCAGCAGTTACACCACCGGGACAAGGGCTCTTATCCAGCATTTT.

The chain couples TRBV19 to TRBJ1-1, with 8 bases matching TRBD1. Trimming cost V 5 bases and J 4 bases; bases outside gene matches: 9. The CDR3 runs to 15 residues. Germline lookup yields CDR1 LNHDA and CDR2 SQIVND (reference sequence). The CDR3 spells CASSVGQAPGTEAFF. The CDR3 DNA reads TGTGCCAGTAGTGTGGGACAGGCCCCGGGCACTGAAGCTTTCTTT.

The gene calls are TRBV7-2 and TRBJ2-7, with 7 bases that match TRBD1. CDR3 size: 15 residues. The germline V gene has CDR1 SGHTA and CDR2 FQGNSA. J was trimmed by 0 bases and V by 0 bases; bases with no gene match: 2. As DNA, the CDR3 is TGTGCCAGCAGCTTAGCGGCAGGGGGCTCCTACGAGCAGTACGTC. It is translated as CASSLAAGGSYEQYV.

V usage is TRBV5-1 and J usage is TRBJ2-7; 7 bases line up with TRBD1. J gave up 2 bases and V 2 bases, and 4 bases lay outside the gene matches. Germline CDR1 is SGHRS and CDR2 is YFSETQ. The CDR3 contains 14 residues. CDR3 sequence (DNA): TGCGCCAGCAGCTTCCTGCAGGGGGCCTACGAGCAGTACTTC. Its translation is CASSFLQGAYEQYF.

The V gene is TRBV7-9, the J gene TRBJ1-5; D unresolved. Trimming cost V 1 base and J 7 bases, with 8 bases left between them. From germline, CDR1 is SEHNR and CDR2 FQNEAQ (reference sequence). The CDR3 has 13 residues. The CDR3 coding sequence is TGTGCCAGCAGCTTAGGACTACAGCAGCCCCAGCATTTT. This gives the protein CASSLGLQQPQHF. Supplemented by reference TRBV7-9 and TRBJ1-5, the full variable domain reads DTGVSQNPRHKITKRGQNVTFRCDPISEHNRLYWYRQTLGQGPEFLTYFQNEAQLEKSRLLSDRFSAERPKGSFSTLEIQRTEQGDSAMYLCASSLGLQQPQHFGDGTRLSIL.

This clone was recorded only once. The chain is built from TRBV6-5 and TRBJ1-6; unclear D gene. The germline V and J ends were trimmed by 9 bases and 4 bases, with 13 bases remaining between them. Germline CDR1 MNHEY, CDR2 SVGAGI. This CDR3 has 14 residues. DNA for the CDR3: TGTGCCAGTGGAGAAGGGAGTTATAATTCACCCCTCCACTTT. This gives the protein CASGEGSYNSPLHF.

This clone has just one count. This chain connects TRBV9 to TRBJ2-1; D gene ambiguous. This CDR3 spans 13 amino acids. Looked up from germline, CDR1 is SGDLS and CDR2 is YYNGEE. Trimming shortened V by 4 bases and J by 9 bases, and 14 bases separated the two germline ends. CDR3 loop: CASSPLRQAEQFF. Written as DNA, the CDR3 is TGTGCCAGCAGCCCCCTCCGGCAGGCTGAGCAGTTCTTC.